This section outlines one T cell receptor beta chain sequence together with its context. The authors' processing: Estimation of nucleated cell counts was performed using reference gene primer amplification. Sequencing used immunoSEQ multiplex PCR; TCRdb keeps in-frame clones, though not all of them. V and J calls and clone size follow that table, whereas D and trimming were derived from the DNA. The table has about 170,000 clones, around 93% seen once. This sample is drawn from a study of blood T cell repertoires in COVID-19. The sequenced sample consisted of peripheral blood. The receptor was derived from a man under 40 with COVID-19, enrolled during active disease.

The chain's CDR3 is CATSRAQNSGNTIYF. The DNA of the CDR3 is TGTGCCACCAGCAGAGCACAAAACTCTGGAAACACCATATATTTT. The genes are TRBV15 and TRBJ1-3; no firm D call. The germline V gene has CDR1 LNHNV and CDR2 YYDKDF (reference sequence). Trimming removed 1 base from V and 0 bases from J, with 7 bases in between. The CDR3 runs to 15 residues.